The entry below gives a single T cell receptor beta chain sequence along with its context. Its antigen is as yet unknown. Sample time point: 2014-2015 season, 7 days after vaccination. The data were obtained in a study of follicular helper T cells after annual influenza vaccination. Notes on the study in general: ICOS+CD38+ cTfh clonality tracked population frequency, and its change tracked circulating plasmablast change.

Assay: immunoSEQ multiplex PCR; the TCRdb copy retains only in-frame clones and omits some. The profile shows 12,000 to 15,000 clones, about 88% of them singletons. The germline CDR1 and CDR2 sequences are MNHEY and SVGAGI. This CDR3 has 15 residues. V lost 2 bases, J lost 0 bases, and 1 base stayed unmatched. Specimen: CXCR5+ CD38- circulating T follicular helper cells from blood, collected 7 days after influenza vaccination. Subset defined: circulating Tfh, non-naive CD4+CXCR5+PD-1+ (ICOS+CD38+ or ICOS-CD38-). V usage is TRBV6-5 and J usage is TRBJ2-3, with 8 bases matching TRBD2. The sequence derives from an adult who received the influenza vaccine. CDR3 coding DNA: TGTGCCAGCAGTTACGCTAGCGGGAGCACAGATACGCAGTATTTT. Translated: CASSYASGSTDTQYF.